The 6 T cell receptor beta chains presented below share a single source sample, sequenced in a study of T cells in Graves' hyperthyroidism and ophthalmopathy. Amplified regions were TCR beta CDR3 sequences from RNA transcripts. First-round RT-PCR with HTBI primers amplified the TCR CDR3 region. TCRdb used MiXCR to reprocess the multiplex PCR reads, holding one entry per CDR3 protein. The sample contains roughly 800,000 distinct CDR3 sequences, roughly 37% of which appear only once. The sample comprised blood. The receptors come from a man between 18 and 29 years old with Graves' hyperthyroidism.

There are many counts of this clonotype. The V call is TRBV7-9, the J call TRBJ1-2, with 9 bases matching TRBD1. This CDR3 is 13 amino acids long. The V gene's germline CDR1 is SEHNR and CDR2 FQNEAQ (reference sequence). Germline trimming cut 6 bases from V and 8 bases from J; bases unmatched to any gene: 7. Here the CDR3 DNA reads TGTGCCAGCAGTCTACAGGGGGCAGGAGGCTACACCTTC. Protein: CASSLQGAGGYTF.

The genes are TRBV6-5 and TRBJ1-5; tentative D call: TRBD1 (6 bases). The germline V and J ends were trimmed by 8 bases and 10 bases, with 27 bases remaining between them. This CDR3 has 16 amino acids. CDR1 is MNHEY and CDR2 is SVGAGI in the germline V gene. The chain's CDR3 is CASGGGQVLPRYPQHF. In nucleotides, the CDR3 is TGTGCCAGCGGAGGGGGTCAGGTTCTGCCGAGGTATCCCCAGCATTTT.

This clonotype was detected only a few times. One end of the junction is discordant with germline, which a read error may explain. The V and J genes are TRBV2 and TRBJ1-3; perhaps TRBD1 as D (5 bases). Germline-derived CDR1 and CDR2 are SNHLY and FYNNEI. The CDR3 runs to 17 residues. CDR3 amino acids: CASSAGGGPRAGGLLDF. DNA for the CDR3: TGTGCCAGCAGCGCCGGTGGGGGTCCGAGGGCGGGAGGACTTTTAGATTTT. The whole variable domain, filled in from reference TRBV2 and TRBJ1-3, reads EPEVTQTPSHQVTQMGQEVILRCVPISNHLYFYWYRQILGQKVEFLVSFYNNEISEKSEIFDDQFSVERPDGSNFTLKIRSTKLEDSAMYFCASSAGGGPRAGGLLDFGEGSWLTVV.

This clonotype was seen at least ten times. J is TRBJ1-1 and V is TRBV2; D uncertain. V lost 5 bases and J 0 bases, leaving 10 bases between the germline ends. Germline V CDR1 and CDR2: SNHLY, FYNNEI. The CDR3 loop spans 14 amino acids. CDR3: CASSRFGVNTEAFF. The DNA for the CDR3 is TGTGCCAGCAGTAGGTTCGGAGTGAACACTGAAGCTTTCTTT.

With respect to this clonotype: Possible read error: a much larger clone is one base away. Since no conserved phenylalanine or tryptophan closes the CDR3, a read error is the likely cause. This chain connects TRBV2 to TRBJ2-6; D may be TRBD1 (5 bases). The V end was cut by 0 bases, the J end by 9 bases, with 12 bases between. The germline V gene encodes CDR1 SNHLY and CDR2 FYNNEI. The CDR3 runs 15 residues. CDR3 nucleotide sequence: TGTGCCAGCAGTGAAGCGGACACCCAAGGCAACGTCCTGACTTCC. Amino acids: CASSEADTQGNVLTS.

The gene calls are TRBV19 and TRBJ2-7, with 9 bases aligning to TRBD1. Germline-derived CDR1 and CDR2 are LNHDA and SQIVND (reference sequence). The CDR3 sequence is 15 residues long. V was clipped by 5 bases and J by 6 bases; unmatched bases: 11. The CDR3 region has the DNA TGTGCCAGTAGTCCCGGGACAGGGATTAAAGGCGAGCAGTACTTC. Its protein product is CASSPGTGIKGEQYF.